This T cell receptor beta chain appears in the sequencing data of a study of blood T cell repertoires in COVID-19. Whole-study context: Both acute and convalescent COVID-19 samples were obtained from the United States, Italy and Spain.

Authors' analysis steps: Scientists estimated how many nucleated cells there were by amplifying reference gene primers. The repertoire was sequenced with immunoSEQ multiplex PCR; TCRdb's copy has only in-frame clones and lacks some. V and J calls and clone size follow that table, whereas D and trimming were derived from the DNA. The data show around 300,000 clones, about 90% seen once. Germline-derived CDR1 and CDR2 are SQVTM and ANQGSEA. CDR3 length: 13 amino acids. Germline trimming cut 7 bases from V and 1 base from J; bases unmatched to any gene: 5. Recovered status applied to Cohort 3 donors who had two consecutive negative PCRs. It also applied to those with clearance or with symptom resolution.

This chain links TRBV29-1 with TRBJ2-3; TRBD2 matches at 7 bases. The sequenced sample was PBMCs or T cells enriched from blood (not recorded which). This TCR was sampled from a woman aged 55-70 years who had recovered from COVID-19. CDR3 DNA: TGCAGCGGCCGGGGAGGGGGCACAGATACGCAGTATTTT. Translating gives CSGRGGGTDTQYF.